A single sample gave rise to the 7 T cell receptor beta chains below, sequenced in a study of blood T cells in healthy people across ages. A second PCR, run for roughly 7 to 12 cycles, used a sample-barcoded 5' primer plus a J-beta primer mix. In TCRdb, the 5' RACE reads were re-called with MiXCR into one record per CDR3 protein. Found here are some 900,000 distinct CDR3 sequences, roughly 43% of them singletons; the top ten hold around an eighth. The sequenced sample was blood. These receptors were taken from a man younger than 45 in good health.

The J gene is TRBJ2-7, the V gene TRBV7-9; possibly TRBD1 for D (5 bases). Germline assignment: CDR1 SEHNR and CDR2 FQNEAQ (reference sequence). This CDR3 contains 14 residues. V shed 5 bases and J shed 3 bases, with 14 bases lying between them. The CDR3 protein is CASSPRQTLYEQYF. The CDR3, as DNA: TGTGCCAGCAGCCCGCGACAGACCCTCTACGAGCAGTACTTC.

In this sample, this clonotype turned up a few times. The rearrangement joins TRBV12-3 or TRBV12-4 to TRBJ2-3; 8 bases align to TRBD2. Trimming removed 8 bases from V and 5 bases from J; junction bases left unmatched: 12. CDR3 size: 15 residues. The CDR3 protein is CASDRPGGQGDTQYF. In DNA form, the CDR3 reads TGTGCCAGCGATCGACCGGGGGGGCAAGGAGATACGCAGTATTTT.

Of note for this clonotype: At one end, the junction sequence differs from germline, possibly due to a read error. The rearrangement links TRBV7-9 to TRBJ1-2; TRBD1 might be the D (5 bases). CDR3 length: 14 residues. In germline, CDR1 is SEHNR, CDR2 FQNEAQ (reference sequence). The CDR3 DNA reads as TGTGCCAGCAGCCGCGGGACGGAGTACTATGACTACACCTTC. It encodes CASSRGTEYYDYTF.

The table lists this clonotype with a few counts. The chain recombines TRBV12-3 or TRBV12-4 with TRBJ1-2; 7 bases align to TRBD1. The CDR3 is 15 amino acids. Trimming at V came to 7 bases and at J to 0 bases, leaving 8 bases not matched to a gene. CDR3 DNA: TGTGCCAGCAATCCCGGGACAGTAGCTAACTATGGCTACACCTTC. Translated: CASNPGTVANYGYTF.

The chain is built from TRBV4-3 and TRBJ2-7, with 10 bases aligning to TRBD2. V lost 2 bases to trimming and J lost 4 bases; unmatched junction nucleotides: 8. CDR1 is LGHNA and CDR2 is YSLEER in the germline V gene. The CDR3 has 16 amino acids. The CDR3, as DNA: TGCGCCAGCAGCCAAAGACTTAGCGGGGGGTTTTACGAGCAGTACTTC. Its translation is CASSQRLSGGFYEQYF.

The chain joins TRBV7-2 to TRBJ1-4; D is unresolved. CDR3 length: 14 residues. Germline CDR1 and CDR2: SGHTA and FQGNSA. With 1 base removed from V and 4 bases from J, the gap between germline ends came to 7 bases. The CDR3 DNA reads as TGTGCCAGCAGCTTAGGGCGGCTTAATGAAAAACTGTTTTTT. Translated, it gives CASSLGRLNEKLFF. Full variable domain (rest looked up from reference TRBV7-2 and TRBJ1-4): GAGVSQSPSNKVTEKGKDVELRCDPISGHTALYWYRQSLGQGLEFLIYFQGNSAPDKSGLPSDRFSAERTGGSVSTLTIQRTQQEDSAVYLCASSLGRLNEKLFFGSGTQLSVL.

The chain couples TRBV15 to TRBJ2-1; D possibly corresponds to TRBD2 (6 bases). V gave up 1 base and J gave up 0 bases, with 10 bases separating them. Per the germline V gene, CDR1 is LNHNV and CDR2 is YYDKDF (reference sequence). The CDR3 contains 16 residues. CDR3 in DNA: TGTGCCACCAGCAGAGCGCGGGAATTCTCCTACAATGAGCAGTTCTTC. Translating gives CATSRAREFSYNEQFF. The whole variable domain, remainder taken from reference TRBV15 and TRBJ2-1, is DAMVIQNPRYQVTQFGKPVTLSCSQTLNHNVMYWYQQKSSQAPKLLFHYYDKDFNNEADTPDNFQSRRPNTSFCFLDIRSPGLGDTAMYLCATSRAREFSYNEQFFGPGTRLTVL.